These T cell receptor beta chains were read from a single sample in a study of blood T cell repertoires in COVID-19. The assay was immunoSEQ multiplex PCR, and TCRdb's table has in-frame clones only and misses some. The data hold about 63,000 clones, with 76% observed a single time. Material: peripheral blood. These TCRs come from a woman aged 80 or older with acute or convalescent COVID-19. Both conserved end residues are part of each CDR3. The order of the fields is CDR3 DNA, CDR3 protein, D gene, clone size, J gene, V gene. A D gene is named only where the DNA matches it firmly. The size entry is marked missing in some rows and otherwise reads once, few, many or a size class.

TGTGCCAGCAGCCCCCGACAGAACTATGGCTACACCTTC CASSPRQNYGYTF . . TRBJ1-2 TRBV6-5
TGTGCCAGCAGCTTGGGGACTGTCTCCTACAATGAGCAGTTCTTC CASSLGTVSYNEQFF . once TRBJ2-1 TRBV7-2
TGTGCCAGCACGGGTGACAGGGTCCCTCAAGGCTACACCTTC CASTGDRVPQGYTF TRBD1 few TRBJ1-2 TRBV3-1/TRBV3-2
TGTGCCAGCAGTCGTCCAGGGGATCAGCCCCAGCATTTT CASSRPGDQPQHF . . TRBJ1-5 TRBV2
TGTGCCACGAATACCCCGGGACACACTAACTATGGCTACACCTTC CATNTPGHTNYGYTF . . TRBJ1-2 TRBV19
TGTGCCAGCAGCTCGCCAGGGGGAGCTAACTATGGCTACACCTTC CASSSPGGANYGYTF TRBD1 . TRBJ1-2 TRBV7-2
TGCGCCAGCAGAGGACGGACTGTGAACACTGAAGCTTTCTTT CASRGRTVNTEAFF . . TRBJ1-1 TRBV4-1
TGTGCCAGCAGTTTGAACGGGTTCATCGGCACAGATACGCAGTATTTT CASSLNGFIGTDTQYF . . TRBJ2-3 TRBV27
TGTGCCAGCACCCCTAGCCCCGGACAGGATCTTTCGAGCACAGATACGCAGTATTTT CASTPSPGQDLSSTDTQYF TRBD1 . TRBJ2-3 TRBV28
TGTGCCAGCAGTTTAGGGGACAGGCTAGGCGAGCAGTACTTC CASSLGDRLGEQYF TRBD1 . TRBJ2-7 TRBV28
TGTGCCAGCAGTGAAGGGGCAGACTCCTACGAGCAGTACTTC CASSEGADSYEQYF . . TRBJ2-7 TRBV2
TGCAGCGCCGACGGGGACAGGGGGCCGGCCGGGGAGCTGTTTTTT CSADGDRGPAGELFF TRBD1 . TRBJ2-2 TRBV29-1
TGCAGCGTTGAGACTAGCGTATCCTACGAGCAGTACTTC CSVETSVSYEQYF TRBD2 . TRBJ2-7 TRBV29-1
TGCGCCAGCAGCTTCGAAGGGAGGACTGACGGGGAGCTGTTTTTT CASSFEGRTDGELFF . . TRBJ2-2 TRBV5-1
TGTGCCAGCAGTCTAGGGACAGCCGGACCCTACGAGCAGTACTTC CASSLGTAGPYEQYF TRBD1 . TRBJ2-7 TRBV28
TGCAGTGCTCCTAGGACCGGGGAGCTGTTTTTT CSAPRTGELFF . . TRBJ2-2 TRBV20-1
TGTGCCGGGGGGAGGGTCTACGAGCAGTACTTC CAGGRVYEQYF TRBD2 . TRBJ2-7 TRBV2
TGTGCCAGCAGCTTAGGGGGTGGAGGCAGAAAGAACACTGAAGCTTTCTTT CASSLGGGGRKNTEAFF . . TRBJ1-1 TRBV7-9
TGTGCCAGCAGTTTTGGAGGGAGGGATGCCTACAATGAGCAGTTCTTC CASSFGGRDAYNEQFF TRBD2 . TRBJ2-1 TRBV28
TGTGCCAGCTCACCCCCTTCTACAGCCACTGAAGCTTTCTTT CASSPPSTATEAFF . few TRBJ1-1 TRBV18
TGTGCCAGCAGCTCGACAGGGGACCATTCACCCCTCCACTTT CASSSTGDHSPLHF TRBD1 . TRBJ1-6 TRBV7-9
TGCGCCAGCAGCCACGGGACAGGGGAAGAGACCCAGTACTTC CASSHGTGEETQYF TRBD1 once TRBJ2-5 TRBV5-1